The clone carrying this T cell receptor beta chain was seen only once. Its antigen is undetermined. The CDR3 loop spans 19 amino acids. After removal of 2 bases from V and 0 bases from J, the junction contained 11 bases not matched to a gene. Per the germline V gene, CDR1 is SGHNT and CDR2 is YENEEA. This specimen comes from a study of T cells in localized non-small cell lung cancer. Regarding the study as a whole: Uninvolved adjacent lung showed the highest T cell clonality, exceeding tumor. A median of 57 clones ranked among the top 100 in tumor appeared in adjacent lung. It remains possible that heterogeneity exists, since only one tumor region was sequenced.

This table comes from immunoSEQ multiplex PCR, and its TCRdb copy is limited to in-frame clones, with some not included. The repertoire holds 25,000 or so clones, with 70% to 90% as singletons. This chain uses TRBV11-3 with TRBJ1-1; 11 positions agree with TRBD1. This specimen was PBMCs, taken before any cancer treatment. The clonotype originates from a man between 40 and 69 years old with stage II lung adenocarcinoma. The CDR3 region is CASSLSAPGQGDMNTEAFF. The CDR3 region has the DNA TGTGCCAGCAGCTTAAGCGCGCCGGGACAGGGGGACATGAACACTGAAGCTTTCTTT.